This note documents a single T cell receptor (beta chain) sequence. Its specificity is unknown. These data come from a study of shared clonotypes between healthy human individuals. Donors, without exception, were Caucasian adults residing in Nashville, Tennessee. CD45RA-negative memory and CD45RA+ naive subsets were split from the CD4+ cells. Per the germline V gene, CDR1 is LNHDA and CDR2 is SQIVND (reference sequence). The CDR3 spans 15 residues. The germline V and J ends were trimmed by 7 bases and 4 bases, with 19 bases remaining between them. Regarding the study as a whole: Non-shared clonotypes had lower generation probabilities than clonotypes shared by all four sorted-subset donors.

Sorted-subset replicate PCRs used around 200 ng DNA, some 31,000 T cell genomes. Libraries were prepared by immunoSEQ multiplex PCR; TCRdb keeps only in-frame clonotypes and omits some of them. The sample carries approximately 1.4 million clones, 95% to 99% recorded once. Material for sequencing was naive CD4+ T cells sorted from blood. The subset is: CD45RA+ positively selected. The gene calls are TRBV19 and TRBJ1-2, with a weak D call TRBD1 (5 bases). The sequence derives from a young man in good health. In DNA form, the CDR3 reads TGTGCCAGTAATTATAAATGGGGGGAGAGCTATGGCTACACCTTC. Protein: CASNYKWGESYGYTF.